This passage covers 25 T cell receptor beta chains from one sample sequenced in a study of T-cell memory formation after mild COVID-19. TCRdb passed the 5' RACE reads through MiXCR, listing each CDR3 protein once. The sample has roughly 320,000 distinct CDR3 sequences, 28% seen once. The sample was PBMCs or a T cell subset sorted from them (not recorded which). The receptors shown here come from an adult woman who had mild COVID-19 (a few samples of this study predate the infection). Cell type and time point are not known.

This clonotype was seen a few times. This chain joins TRBV7-8 and TRBJ2-7; 7 bases align to TRBD1. Germline loops: CDR1 SGHVS, CDR2 FQNEAQ. The CDR3 length is 15 residues. V lost 8 bases to trimming and J lost 3 bases; unmatched junction nucleotides: 13. The CDR3, as DNA: TGTGCCAGCTCCTTCGCCCGGGACAGACTCTACGAGCAGTACTTC. Amino acid sequence: CASSFARDRLYEQYF.

CDR3 sequence reads: CASSELYRRSSYEQYF. CDR3 nucleotides: TGTGCCAGCAGTGAATTATACAGGAGGAGCTCCTACGAGCAGTACTTC. This sequence joins TRBV5-6 and TRBJ2-7, with D possibly being TRBD1 or TRBD2 (5 bases each). The ends were cut back, 5 bases at V and 0 bases at J, with 18 bases in the middle. Per the germline V gene, CDR1 is SGHDT and CDR2 is YYEEEE. This CDR3 is 16 amino acids long.

This clonotype was observed many times. The rearrangement links TRBV5-1 to TRBJ2-5, with 11 positions matching TRBD2. The V and J ends lost 0 bases and 6 bases, in that order; junction bases with no gene match: 7. The CDR3 has 16 amino acids. Germline V lookup: CDR1 SGHRS, CDR2 YFSETQ. This chain's CDR3 is CASSLVAGGPKKTQYF. The CDR3 region has the DNA TGCGCCAGCAGCTTGGTAGCGGGGGGGCCGAAAAAGACCCAGTACTTC.

This chain links TRBV5-5 with TRBJ2-7; 7 nucleotides agree with TRBD1. From germline, CDR1 is SGHKS and CDR2 YYEKEE (reference sequence). Trimming removed 1 base from V and 5 bases from J; junction bases left unmatched: 0. The length of the CDR3 is 12 residues. CDR3 nucleotide sequence: TGTGCCAGCAGCTTGACAGGGGACGAGCAGTACTTC. Residues: CASSLTGDEQYF.

In its sample, this clonotype was seen a few times. The chain links TRBV18 to TRBJ2-3; 10 positions agree with TRBD2. Germline V gene sequence: CDR1 KGHSH, CDR2 LQKENI. The CDR3 spans 16 residues. Trimming took 2 bases from V and 5 from J; bases not matched to a gene: 7. CDR3 loop: CASSPGPSGSKDTQYF. The DNA for the CDR3 is TGTGCCAGCTCACCAGGGCCTAGCGGGAGTAAAGATACGCAGTATTTT.

In DNA form, the CDR3 reads TGTGCCAGCAGCTTAGCCCGGGGAGGTCGGGTCCAAGAGACCCAGTACTTC. This codes for CASSLARGGRVQETQYF. V usage is TRBV7-8 and J usage is TRBJ2-5, with D possibly being TRBD2 (6 bases). Germline V CDR1 and CDR2: SGHVS, FQNEAQ. Deletions cut 0 bases from V and 1 base from J, with 15 bases between. This CDR3 contains 17 residues. Combining the CDR3 with reference TRBV7-8 and TRBJ2-5 gives the whole variable domain GAGVSQSPRYKVAKRGQDVALRCDPISGHVSLFWYQQALGQGPEFLTYFQNEAQLDKSGLPSDRFFAERPEGSVSTLKIQRTQQEDSAVYLCASSLARGGRVQETQYFGPGTRLLVL.

As DNA, the CDR3 is TGTGCCAGCAGCTTGGTAGCGGGGGTCAACGAGCAGTACTTC. Protein: CASSLVAGVNEQYF. The chain carries TRBV5-5 and TRBJ2-7; 9 nucleotides line up with TRBD2. Germline V gives CDR1 SGHKS, CDR2 YYEKEE (reference sequence). The CDR3 contains 14 residues. V trimming: 0 bases; J trimming: 5 bases; junction bases outside the gene matches: 3.

The genes are TRBV6-5 and TRBJ2-1, with D perhaps TRBD2 (6 bases). The V gene's germline CDR1 is MNHEY and CDR2 SVGAGI. The CDR3 is 15 residues long. V was shortened by 6 bases and J by 0 bases, with 12 bases between the two germline ends. The CDR3, as DNA: TGTGCCAGCAGGGTCGGGAGCTTCTCCTACAATGAGCAGTTCTTC. This encodes CASRVGSFSYNEQFF.

This chain uses TRBV12-3 or TRBV12-4 with TRBJ1-3; 7 bases fit TRBD1. The CDR3 is 16 amino acids. The DNA of the CDR3 is TGTGACACGCCTGGGGGACAGTTCAGCTCTGGAAACACCATATATTTT. It codes for CDTPGGQFSSGNTIYF.

A few counts support this clonotype. V gene TRBV6-6 combines with J gene TRBJ2-7; D could derive from TRBD1 or TRBD2 (5 bases each). From germline, CDR1 is MNHNY and CDR2 SVGAGI (reference sequence). V lost 6 bases to trimming and J lost 5 bases, with 17 bases between them. This CDR3 spans 14 amino acids. The CDR3 is CASSQARVGHEQYF. For the CDR3, the DNA is TGTGCCAGCAGCCAAGCCAGGGTGGGACACGAGCAGTACTTC.

This clonotype was seen a handful of times. The chain employs TRBV15 and TRBJ2-7; D unclear. V lost 0 bases to trimming and J lost 6 bases, with 15 bases between them. The germline CDR1 and CDR2 sequences are LNHNV and YYDKDF (reference sequence). The CDR3 runs 15 residues. The CDR3 DNA sequence: TGTGCCACCAGCAGAGATGTGGACCGTGCCTCCGAGCAGTACTTC. Amino acids: CATSRDVDRASEQYF.

This clonotype was seen a few times. This rearrangement joins TRBV30 to TRBJ1-6; TRBD1 matches 9 bases. This CDR3 spans 14 amino acids. Germline values: CDR1 GTSNPN, CDR2 SVGIG (reference sequence). J lost 7 bases, V lost 4 bases, and 5 bases had no gene match. CDR3 sequence: CAWTFGQGNSPLHF. The CDR3 nucleotides read TGTGCCTGGACCTTTGGACAGGGGAATTCACCCCTCCACTTT.

The genes are TRBV7-8 and TRBJ2-7, with D hard to call. Trimming removed 2 bases from V and 3 bases from J, with 5 bases in between. The CDR3 contains 12 residues. Germline V CDR1 and CDR2: SGHVS, FQNEAQ. CDR3 sequence reads: CASSLRIYEQYF. The CDR3 nucleotides read TGTGCCAGCAGCTTACGGATCTACGAGCAGTACTTC.

The rearrangement uses TRBV5-6 and TRBJ2-1; 11 bases map to TRBD2. The CDR3 runs to 16 residues. After removal of 3 bases from V and 0 bases from J, the junction contained 2 bases not matched to a gene. Germline-derived CDR1 and CDR2 are SGHDT and YYEEEE. The CDR3 sequence: CASSWGLAASYNEQFF. The CDR3 DNA reads TGTGCCAGCAGCTGGGGACTAGCGGCCTCCTACAATGAGCAGTTCTTC.

This clonotype was detected only a few times. This chain connects TRBV10-3 to TRBJ2-1, with D tentatively TRBD1 (5 bases). Germline assignment: CDR1 ENHRY and CDR2 SYGVKD. The V gene lost 11 bases and the J gene lost 1 base, with 12 bases spanning the gap. The CDR3 contains 13 residues. As DNA, the CDR3 is TGTGCCGCCCAAAAGGGGTCCTACAATGAGCAGTTCTTC. It translates to CAAQKGSYNEQFF.

The genes are TRBV6-2 or TRBV6-3 and TRBJ2-7; 8 bases fit TRBD2. The CDR3 has 16 residues. The V and J ends lost 0 bases and 2 bases, in that order; junction bases with no gene match: 6. Germline-derived CDR1 and CDR2 are MNHEY and SVGEGT. CDR3 sequence: CASSYSPGGVPYEQYF. In nucleotides, the CDR3 is TGTGCCAGCAGTTACTCGCCGGGAGGGGTCCCCTACGAGCAGTACTTC.

The chain combines TRBV7-3 with TRBJ1-2, with 10 bases identical to TRBD1. V shed 5 bases, J shed 7 bases, and the junction held 10 bases outside the gene matches. The CDR3 is made up of 15 amino acids. CDR1 SGHTA and CDR2 FQGTGA come from the germline V gene. The CDR3 is CASSPMTGGQAGYTF. In DNA form, the CDR3 reads TGTGCCAGCAGCCCTATGACAGGGGGCCAGGCTGGCTACACCTTC.

This clonotype was picked up a small number of times. The chain joins TRBV20-1 to TRBJ1-2; D ambiguous. This CDR3 region has 12 residues. Trimming cost V 0 bases and J 7 bases, with 9 bases left between them. In germline, CDR1 is DFQATT, CDR2 SNEGSKA (reference sequence). The CDR3 is CSARDLLAGYTF. As DNA, the CDR3 is TGCAGTGCTAGAGATCTATTGGCTGGCTACACCTTC.

This clonotype was observed at least ten times. The chain uses TRBV14 and TRBJ2-1, with D unresolved. Germline assignment: CDR1 SGHDN and CDR2 FVKESK. The V end was cut by 0 bases, the J end by 3 bases, with 3 bases between. The CDR3 covers 13 residues. CDR3 region: CASSQDSYNEQFF. The CDR3 DNA reads TGTGCCAGCAGCCAAGACAGCTACAATGAGCAGTTCTTC.

A few counts support this clonotype. The V call is TRBV20-1, the J call TRBJ2-1, with no clear D. CDR1 is DFQATT and CDR2 is SNEGSKA in the germline V gene (reference sequence). CDR3 size: 16 residues. V shed 0 bases and J shed 2 bases, with 14 bases lying between them. CDR3 loop: CSARESLGIAYNEQFF. The CDR3 region has the DNA TGCAGTGCTAGAGAGAGTCTGGGGATCGCCTACAATGAGCAGTTCTTC.

This clonotype was recorded a few times. This sequence joins TRBV25-1 and TRBJ1-1; D remains ambiguous. The CDR3 is 13 amino acids. Looked up from germline, CDR1 is MGHDK and CDR2 is SYGVNS. V gave up 7 bases and J gave up 8 bases, with 17 bases separating them. CDR3 DNA: TGTGCCAGCATGTCGAACTGGGCCCACGAAGCTTTCTTT. This encodes CASMSNWAHEAFF.

This sequence joins TRBV11-2 and TRBJ2-7, with TRBD2 as a possible D gene (7 bases). From germline, CDR1 is SGHAT and CDR2 FQNNGV. The CDR3 has 17 amino acids. V gave up 4 bases and J gave up 2 bases, with 21 bases separating them. DNA of the CDR3: TGTGCCAGCAGCTATCTACCCCGGCAGGGGACTACCTACGAGCAGTACTTC. It is translated as CASSYLPRQGTTYEQYF.

The rearrangement links TRBV19 to TRBJ1-3; D gene ambiguous. The germline CDR1 and CDR2 sequences are LNHDA and SQIVND (reference sequence). The V end lost 3 bases, the J end lost 0 bases, and 15 bases lay between the germline ends. The CDR3 has 17 residues. The CDR3 nucleotides are TGTGCCAGTAGTATTGCTCAGGTAACCGTCTCTGGAAACACCATATATTTT. Amino acid sequence: CASSIAQVTVSGNTIYF.

This chain uses TRBV6-5 with TRBJ1-5, with TRBD1 matching 8 bases. The CDR3 extends over 13 amino acids. With V trimmed by 6 bases and J by 7 bases, 5 bases remained unmatched. Germline CDR1 reads MNHEY; CDR2 reads SVGAGI. CDR3 DNA: TGTGCCAGCAGAGGACAGGGTGGCCAGCCCCAGCATTTT. Protein sequence: CASRGQGGQPQHF.

The sample holds a few counts of this clonotype. V usage is TRBV7-2 and J usage is TRBJ2-3, with D possibly TRBD1 on 7 matching bases. The CDR3 length is 14 residues. V lost 4 bases and J lost 11, with 19 bases in between. Germline V gives CDR1 SGHTA, CDR2 FQGNSA. CDR3 DNA: TGTGCCAGCAGCTCCCGACAGGGAGGAATGGTGCAGTATTTT. Protein product: CASSSRQGGMVQYF.